This T cell receptor beta chain was sequenced during a study of cytomegalovirus exposure and HLA in healthy donors. This PCR relied on a set of 60 Vbeta primers and 13 Jbeta primers. Profiling relied on immunoSEQ multiplex PCR, and the TCRdb table lists in-frame clones only, not all of them. The data show more than 110,000 clones, roughly four fifths seen once. This clone appeared once. Its target is not known. Study results and limitations: Associated with cytomegalovirus, according to the listing, were 170 or so TCR beta chains.

Trimming at V came to 0 bases and at J to 5 bases, leaving 3 bases not matched to a gene. From germline, CDR1 is SGHVS and CDR2 FQNEAQ. The CDR3 contains 16 residues. The sample comprised PBMCs. The J gene is TRBJ2-5, the V gene TRBV7-8; 13 nucleotides line up with TRBD2. The sequence came from a woman aged 50 to 60 in good health and CMV-seropositive. CDR3: CASSLATSGGAETQYF. CDR3 in DNA: TGTGCCAGCAGCTTAGCCACTAGCGGGGGGGCGGAGACCCAGTACTTC.